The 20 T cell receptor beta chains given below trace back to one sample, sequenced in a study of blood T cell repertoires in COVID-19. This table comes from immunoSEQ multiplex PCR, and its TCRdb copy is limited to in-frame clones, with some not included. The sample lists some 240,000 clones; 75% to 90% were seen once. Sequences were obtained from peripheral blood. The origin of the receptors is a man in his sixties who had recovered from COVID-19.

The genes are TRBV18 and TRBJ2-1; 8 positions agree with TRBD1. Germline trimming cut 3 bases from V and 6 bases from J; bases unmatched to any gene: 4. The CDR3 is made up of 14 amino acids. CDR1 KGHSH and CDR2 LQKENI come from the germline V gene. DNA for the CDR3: TGTGCCAGCTCACCCTTGACAGGGGCCAATGAGCAGTTCTTC. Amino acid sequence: CASSPLTGANEQFF.

Here the CDR3 reads CASSPLAGGTYGYTF. CDR3 DNA sequence: TGTGCCAGCAGCCCATTAGCAGGGGGAACCTATGGCTACACCTTC. The chain links TRBV4-2 to TRBJ1-2; 7 bases map to TRBD1. Germline CDR1 is LGHNA and CDR2 is YNFKEQ. CDR3 size: 15 residues. Trimming cost V 4 bases and J 4 bases; bases outside gene matches: 9.

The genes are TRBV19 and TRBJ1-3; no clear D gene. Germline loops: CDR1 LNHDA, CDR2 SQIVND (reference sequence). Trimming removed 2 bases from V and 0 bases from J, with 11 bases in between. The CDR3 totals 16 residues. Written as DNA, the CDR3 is TGTGCCAGTAGTATAAGTAGCGGGGACTCTGGAAACACCATATATTTT. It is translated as CASSISSGDSGNTIYF. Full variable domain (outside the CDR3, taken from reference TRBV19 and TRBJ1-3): DGGITQSPKYLFRKEGQNVTLSCEQNLNHDAMYWYRQDPGQGLRLIYYSQIVNDFQKGDIAEGYSVSREKKESFPLTVTSAQKNPTAFYLCASSISSGDSGNTIYFGEGSWLTVV.

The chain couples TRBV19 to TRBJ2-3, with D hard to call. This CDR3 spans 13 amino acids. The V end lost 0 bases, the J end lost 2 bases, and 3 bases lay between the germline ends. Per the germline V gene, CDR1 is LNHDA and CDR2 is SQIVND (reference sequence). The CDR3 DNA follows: TGTGCCAGTAGTATAGACAACACAGATACGCAGTATTTT. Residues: CASSIDNTDTQYF.

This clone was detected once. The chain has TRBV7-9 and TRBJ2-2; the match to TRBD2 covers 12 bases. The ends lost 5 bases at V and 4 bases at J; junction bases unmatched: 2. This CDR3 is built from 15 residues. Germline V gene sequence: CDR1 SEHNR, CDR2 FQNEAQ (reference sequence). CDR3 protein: CASSLGLAGTGELFF. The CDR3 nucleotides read TGTGCCAGCAGCCTGGGACTAGCGGGCACCGGGGAGCTGTTTTTT.

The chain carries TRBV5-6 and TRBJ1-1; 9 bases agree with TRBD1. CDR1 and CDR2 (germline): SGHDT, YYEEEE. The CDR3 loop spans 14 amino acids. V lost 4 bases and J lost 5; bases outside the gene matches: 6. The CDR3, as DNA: TGTGCCAGCAGCCTTGGACAGGGGAAAACTGAAGCTTTCTTT. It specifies CASSLGQGKTEAFF. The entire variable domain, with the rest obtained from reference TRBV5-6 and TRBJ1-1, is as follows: DAGVTQSPTHLIKTRGQQVTLRCSPKSGHDTVSWYQQALGQGPQFIFQYYEEEERQRGNFPDRFSGHQFPNYSSELNVNALLLGDSALYLCASSLGQGKTEAFFGQGTRLTVV.

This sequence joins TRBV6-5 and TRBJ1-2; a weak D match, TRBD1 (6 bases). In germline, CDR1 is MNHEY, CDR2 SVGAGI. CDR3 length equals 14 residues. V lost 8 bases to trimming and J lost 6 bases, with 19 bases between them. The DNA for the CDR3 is TGTGCCAGCGGCTTGTCTGGACAGACTCATGGCTACACCTTC. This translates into CASGLSGQTHGYTF.

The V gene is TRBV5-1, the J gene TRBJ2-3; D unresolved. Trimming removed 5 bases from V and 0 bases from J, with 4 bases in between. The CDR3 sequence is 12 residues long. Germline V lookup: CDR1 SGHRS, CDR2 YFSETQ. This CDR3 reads CASSPSTDTQYF. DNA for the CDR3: TGCGCCAGCAGTCCTAGCACAGATACGCAGTATTTT.

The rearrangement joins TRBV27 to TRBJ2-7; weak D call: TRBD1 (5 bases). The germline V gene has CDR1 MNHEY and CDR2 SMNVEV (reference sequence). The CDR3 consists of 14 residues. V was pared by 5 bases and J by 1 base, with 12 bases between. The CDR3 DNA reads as TGTGCCAGCAGTCCCTCGACAGTATCCTACGAGCAGTACGTC. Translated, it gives CASSPSTVSYEQYV.

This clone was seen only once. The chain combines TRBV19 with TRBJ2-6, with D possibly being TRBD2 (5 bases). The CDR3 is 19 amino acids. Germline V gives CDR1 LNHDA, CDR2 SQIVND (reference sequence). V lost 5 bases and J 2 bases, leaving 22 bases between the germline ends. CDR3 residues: CASSPAGRLPPPGANVLTF. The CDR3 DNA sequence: TGTGCCAGTAGTCCCGCGGGCAGGCTCCCCCCTCCTGGGGCCAACGTCCTGACTTTC.

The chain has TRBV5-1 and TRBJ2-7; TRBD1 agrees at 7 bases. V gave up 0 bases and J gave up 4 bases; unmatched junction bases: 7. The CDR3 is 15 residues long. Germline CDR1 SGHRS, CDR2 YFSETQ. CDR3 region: CASSLGTGAAYEQYF. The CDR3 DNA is TGCGCCAGCAGCTTGGGGACAGGAGCTGCATACGAGCAGTACTTC.

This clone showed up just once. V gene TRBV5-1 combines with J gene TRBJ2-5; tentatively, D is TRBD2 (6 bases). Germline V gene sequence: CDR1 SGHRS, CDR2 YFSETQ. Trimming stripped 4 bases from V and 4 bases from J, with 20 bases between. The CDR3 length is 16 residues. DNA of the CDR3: TGCGCCAGCAGCCCCAACGCGGCGTTGGGGGGAGAGACCCAGTACTTC. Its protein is CASSPNAALGGETQYF.

CDR3 amino acids: CASSEEGVDGYTF. The CDR3 bases are TGTGCCAGCAGTGAAGAGGGGGTGGATGGCTACACCTTC. The chain carries TRBV2 and TRBJ1-2; tentative D call: TRBD1 (6 bases). CDR3 length equals 13 residues. The germline CDR1 and CDR2 sequences are SNHLY and FYNNEI. The germline V and J ends were trimmed by 1 base and 6 bases, with 9 bases remaining between them.

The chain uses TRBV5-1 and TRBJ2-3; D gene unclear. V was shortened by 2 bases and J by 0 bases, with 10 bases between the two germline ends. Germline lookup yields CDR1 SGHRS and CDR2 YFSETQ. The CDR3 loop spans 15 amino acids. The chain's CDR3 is CASSFDTTSTDTQYF. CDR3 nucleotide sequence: TGCGCCAGCAGCTTTGACACCACTAGCACAGATACGCAGTATTTT.

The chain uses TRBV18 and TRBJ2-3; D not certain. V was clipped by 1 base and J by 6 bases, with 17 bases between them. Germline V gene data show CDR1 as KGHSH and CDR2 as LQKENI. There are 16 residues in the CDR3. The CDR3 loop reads CASSPLSQLAGDTQYF. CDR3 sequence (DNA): TGTGCCAGCTCACCACTGTCCCAGTTAGCCGGGGATACGCAGTATTTT.

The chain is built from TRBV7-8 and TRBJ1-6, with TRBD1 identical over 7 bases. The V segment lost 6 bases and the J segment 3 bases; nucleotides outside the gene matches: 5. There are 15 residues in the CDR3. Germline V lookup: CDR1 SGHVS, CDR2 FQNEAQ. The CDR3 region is CASSLRDSYNSPLHF. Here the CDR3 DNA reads TGTGCCAGCAGTTTGCGGGACAGCTATAATTCACCCCTCCACTTT.

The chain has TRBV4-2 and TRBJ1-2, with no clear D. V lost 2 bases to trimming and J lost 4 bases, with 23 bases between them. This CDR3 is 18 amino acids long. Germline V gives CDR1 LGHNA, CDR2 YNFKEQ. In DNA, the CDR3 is TGTGCCAGCAGCCAACCCTTGGGGTCGGCGGGCCGGATCTATGGCTACACCTTC. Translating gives CASSQPLGSAGRIYGYTF.

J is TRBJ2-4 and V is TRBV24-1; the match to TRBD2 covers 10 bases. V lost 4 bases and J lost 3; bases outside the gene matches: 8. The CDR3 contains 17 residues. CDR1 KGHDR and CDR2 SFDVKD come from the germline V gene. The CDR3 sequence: CATSEASGGSGKNIQYF. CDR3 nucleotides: TGTGCCACCAGTGAGGCTAGCGGGGGTAGCGGCAAAAACATTCAGTACTTC.

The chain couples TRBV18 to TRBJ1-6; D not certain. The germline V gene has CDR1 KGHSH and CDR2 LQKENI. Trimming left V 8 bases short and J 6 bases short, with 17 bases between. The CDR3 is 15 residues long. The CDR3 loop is CASQPAGGVNSPLHF. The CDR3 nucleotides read TGTGCCAGCCAACCAGCCGGAGGCGTTAATTCACCCCTCCACTTT.

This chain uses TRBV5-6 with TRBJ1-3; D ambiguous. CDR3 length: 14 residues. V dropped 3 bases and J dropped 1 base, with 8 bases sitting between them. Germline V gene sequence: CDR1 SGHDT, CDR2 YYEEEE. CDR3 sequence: CASSSGLSGNTIYF. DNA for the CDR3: TGTGCCAGCAGCTCCGGACTATCTGGAAACACCATATATTTT.